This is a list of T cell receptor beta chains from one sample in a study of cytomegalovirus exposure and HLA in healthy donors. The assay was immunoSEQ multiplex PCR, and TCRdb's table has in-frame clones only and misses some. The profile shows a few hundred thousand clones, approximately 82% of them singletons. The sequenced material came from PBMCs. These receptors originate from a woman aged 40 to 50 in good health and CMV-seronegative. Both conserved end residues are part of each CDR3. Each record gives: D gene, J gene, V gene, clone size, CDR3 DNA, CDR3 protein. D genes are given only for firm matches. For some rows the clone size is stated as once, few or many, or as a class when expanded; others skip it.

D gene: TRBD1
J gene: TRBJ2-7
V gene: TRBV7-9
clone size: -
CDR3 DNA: TGTGCCAGCAGCTCGGGACAGAGTCCCTACGAGCAGTACTTC
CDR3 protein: CASSSGQSPYEQYF

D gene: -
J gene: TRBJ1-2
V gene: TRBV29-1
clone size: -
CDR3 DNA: TGCAGCGTTGAACAGGCGAACTATGGCTACACCTTC
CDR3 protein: CSVEQANYGYTF

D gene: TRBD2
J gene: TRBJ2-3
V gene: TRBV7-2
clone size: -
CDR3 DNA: TGTGCCAGCAGCTTAGTCCTAGCGGGGGGGCCGGGGGATACGCAGTATTTT
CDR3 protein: CASSLVLAGGPGDTQYF

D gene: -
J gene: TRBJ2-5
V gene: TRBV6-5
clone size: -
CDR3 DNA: TGTGCCAGCAGTTATGTTAGGACTCAAGAGACCCAGTACTTC
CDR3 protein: CASSYVRTQETQYF

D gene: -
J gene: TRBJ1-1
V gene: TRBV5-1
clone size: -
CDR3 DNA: TGCGCCAGCAGAACACAGGGATCCCACACTGAAGCTTTCTTT
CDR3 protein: CASRTQGSHTEAFF

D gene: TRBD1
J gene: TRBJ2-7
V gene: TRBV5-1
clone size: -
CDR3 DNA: TGCGCCAGCAGCTCCGGGACAGGGGGCTCCTACGAGCAGTACTTC
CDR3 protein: CASSSGTGGSYEQYF

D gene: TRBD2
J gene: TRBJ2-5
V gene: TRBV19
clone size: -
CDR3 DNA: TGTGCCAGTAGTATGACTAGCGGGGAAGAGACCCAGTACTTC
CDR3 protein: CASSMTSGEETQYF

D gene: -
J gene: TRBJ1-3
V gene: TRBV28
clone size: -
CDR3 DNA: TGTGCCAGCAGTTTATGGTCAGGGTCTGGAAACACCATATATTTT
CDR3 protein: CASSLWSGSGNTIYF

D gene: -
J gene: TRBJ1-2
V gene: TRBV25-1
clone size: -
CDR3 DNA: TGTGCCAGCAGCGATCGCGGGTCTAGGGGCTACACCTTC
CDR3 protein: CASSDRGSRGYTF

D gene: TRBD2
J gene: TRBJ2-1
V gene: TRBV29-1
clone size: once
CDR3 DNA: TGCAGCGTGAGACCAAGCGGGGCCCTAAAGCAGTTCTTC
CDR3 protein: CSVRPSGALKQFF

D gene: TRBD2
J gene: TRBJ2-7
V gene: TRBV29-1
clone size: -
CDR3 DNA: TGCAGCGTTGGGGGACTAGAAAAGAACTCCGAGCAGTACTTC
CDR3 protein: CSVGGLEKNSEQYF

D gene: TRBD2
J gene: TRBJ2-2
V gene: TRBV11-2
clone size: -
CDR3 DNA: TGTGCCAGCAGCTCCGTCCCGGGACTAGCGGGGGCCTTCACCGGGGAGCTGTTTTTT
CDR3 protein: CASSSVPGLAGAFTGELFF

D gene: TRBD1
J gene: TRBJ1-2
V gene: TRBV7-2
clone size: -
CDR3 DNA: TGTGCCAGCAGCCAGTGGGGACAGGGGGCTAGCATGAACTATGGCTACACCTTC
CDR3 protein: CASSQWGQGASMNYGYTF

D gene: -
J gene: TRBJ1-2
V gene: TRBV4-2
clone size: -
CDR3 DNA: TGTGCCAGCAGCCAAACTGGTGATAGCTATGGCTACACCTTC
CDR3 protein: CASSQTGDSYGYTF

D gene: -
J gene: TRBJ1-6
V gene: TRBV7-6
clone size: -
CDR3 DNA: TGTGCCAGCAGCTTCAGAAATTCACCCCTCCACTTT
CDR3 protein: CASSFRNSPLHF

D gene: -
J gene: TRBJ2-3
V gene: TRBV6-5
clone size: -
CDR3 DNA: TGTGCCAGCAGTCCCCAACCGGAGGCAGATACGCAGTATTTT
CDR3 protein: CASSPQPEADTQYF

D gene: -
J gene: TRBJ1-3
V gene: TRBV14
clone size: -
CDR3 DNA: TGTGCCAGCAGCCAAGCTTCTACCTCTGGAAACACCATATATTTT
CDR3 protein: CASSQASTSGNTIYF

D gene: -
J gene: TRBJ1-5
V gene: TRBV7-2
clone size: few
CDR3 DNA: TGTGCCAGCAGCTTAGACGGGGGAGGACAGCCCCAGCATTTT
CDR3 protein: CASSLDGGGQPQHF

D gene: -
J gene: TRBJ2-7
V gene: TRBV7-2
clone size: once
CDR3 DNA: TGTGCCAGCAGCTTAGACGCCAGTCTCTACGAGCAGTACTTC
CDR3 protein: CASSLDASLYEQYF

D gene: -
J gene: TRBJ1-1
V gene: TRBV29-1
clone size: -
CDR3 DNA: TGCAGCGCCGAAAGGGAGGAGAACACTGAAGCTTTCTTT
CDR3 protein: CSAEREENTEAFF

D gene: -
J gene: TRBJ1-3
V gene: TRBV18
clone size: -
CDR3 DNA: TGTGCCAGCTCACCAGGGGGCGCTGGAAACACCATATATTTT
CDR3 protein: CASSPGGAGNTIYF

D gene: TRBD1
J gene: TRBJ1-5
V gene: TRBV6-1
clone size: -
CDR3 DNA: TGTGCCAGCGGGACAGGGAAGCCCCAGCATTTT
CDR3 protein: CASGTGKPQHF

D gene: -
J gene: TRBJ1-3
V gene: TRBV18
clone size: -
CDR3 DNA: TGTGCCAGCTCCACAGGGTCCTCTGGAAACACCATATATTTT
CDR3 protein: CASSTGSSGNTIYF

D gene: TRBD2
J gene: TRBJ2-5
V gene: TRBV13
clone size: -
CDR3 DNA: TGTGCCAGCAGCCCTAGGACTAGCGGGGGGACTAACCCGGACTTC
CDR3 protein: CASSPRTSGGTNPDF

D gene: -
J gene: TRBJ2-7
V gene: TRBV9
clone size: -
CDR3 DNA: TGTGCCAGCAGCGCCGACCCAACAGGGCCCGAGCAGTACTTC
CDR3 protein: CASSADPTGPEQYF

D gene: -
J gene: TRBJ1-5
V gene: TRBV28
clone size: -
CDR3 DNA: TGTGCCAGCAGTTTAAGGGGTTCGTATAGCAATCAGCCCCAGCATTTT
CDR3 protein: CASSLRGSYSNQPQHF

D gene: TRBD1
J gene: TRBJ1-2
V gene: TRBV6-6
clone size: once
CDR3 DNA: TGTGCCAGCAGCCGCCCGGGACAGGGGAGGGGCTACACCTTC
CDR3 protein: CASSRPGQGRGYTF

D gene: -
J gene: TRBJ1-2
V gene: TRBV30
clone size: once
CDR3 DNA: TGTGCCTGGAGTGTAAGGAGGGCCCGTGGCTACACCTTC
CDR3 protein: CAWSVRRARGYTF

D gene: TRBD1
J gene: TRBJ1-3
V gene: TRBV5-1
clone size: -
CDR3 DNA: TGCGCCAGCAGCATAGCCCAGGGACAGGGCGGCGGCACCATATATTTT
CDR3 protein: CASSIAQGQGGGTIYF

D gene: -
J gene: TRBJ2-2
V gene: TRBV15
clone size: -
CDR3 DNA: TGTGCCACCAGCGTAGAGAGGACAGTGCCCACCGGGGAGCTGTTTTTT
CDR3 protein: CATSVERTVPTGELFF

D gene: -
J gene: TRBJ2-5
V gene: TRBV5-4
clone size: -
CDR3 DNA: TGTGCCAGCAGCTCGTCCCCTCAAGAGACCCAGTACTTC
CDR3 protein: CASSSSPQETQYF

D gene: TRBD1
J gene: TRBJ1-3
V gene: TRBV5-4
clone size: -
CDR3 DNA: TGTGCCAGCAGCTTACAGGGGGCGCCTGGAAACACCATATATTTT
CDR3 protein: CASSLQGAPGNTIYF

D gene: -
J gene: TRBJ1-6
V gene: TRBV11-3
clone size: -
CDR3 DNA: TGTGCCAGCAGCTTGTACAGGGCAAGTTCACCCCTCCACTTT
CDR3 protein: CASSLYRASSPLHF

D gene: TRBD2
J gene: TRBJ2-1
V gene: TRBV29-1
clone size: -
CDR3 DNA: TGCAGCGGGAGCCTAGCGGGGGTGAACAATGAGCAGTTCTTC
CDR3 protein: CSGSLAGVNNEQFF

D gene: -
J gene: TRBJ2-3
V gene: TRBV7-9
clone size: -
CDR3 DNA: TGTGCCAGCAGCTTAGTGGCACCACCCACAGATACGCAGTATTTT
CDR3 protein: CASSLVAPPTDTQYF

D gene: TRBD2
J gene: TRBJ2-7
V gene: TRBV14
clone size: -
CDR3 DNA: TGTGCCAGCAGCCCAGTAAGTAGCGGGGGAGGCTACGAGCAGTACTTC
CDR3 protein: CASSPVSSGGGYEQYF

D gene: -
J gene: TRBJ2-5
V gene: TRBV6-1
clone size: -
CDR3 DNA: TGTGCCAGCAGTTCCCTCGGACTCCTAGGGACCCAGTACTTC
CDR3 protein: CASSSLGLLGTQYF

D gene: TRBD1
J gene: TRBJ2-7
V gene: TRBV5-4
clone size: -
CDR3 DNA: TGTGCCAGCAGCTTGGCCGGGACAGGGAGCAACGAGCAGTACTTC
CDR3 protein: CASSLAGTGSNEQYF

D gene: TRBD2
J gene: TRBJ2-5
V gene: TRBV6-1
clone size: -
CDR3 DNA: TGTGCCAGCAGTGAAGAGACGGGACTAGCCGGGGTGACCCAGTACTTC
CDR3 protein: CASSEETGLAGVTQYF

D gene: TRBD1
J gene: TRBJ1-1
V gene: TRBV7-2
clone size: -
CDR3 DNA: TGTGCCAGCAGCCCGGGACAGGCGAACACTGAAGCTTTCTTT
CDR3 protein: CASSPGQANTEAFF

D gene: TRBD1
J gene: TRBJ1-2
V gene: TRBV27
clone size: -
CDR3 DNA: TGTGCCAGCAGTTCCACAGGGGGCTATGGCTACACCTTC
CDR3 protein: CASSSTGGYGYTF

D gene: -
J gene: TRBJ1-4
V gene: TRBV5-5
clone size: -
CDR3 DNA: TGTGCCTCAGCCGGGGGTTTGATAGCTAATGAAAAACTGTTTTTT
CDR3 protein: CASAGGLIANEKLFF

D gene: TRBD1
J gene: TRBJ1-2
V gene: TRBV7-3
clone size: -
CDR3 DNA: TGTGCCAGCAGACACAAGACAGGGGAGGATGGCTACACCTTC
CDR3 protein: CASRHKTGEDGYTF